These 20 T cell receptor beta chains came from one sample sequenced in a study of shared clonotypes between healthy human individuals. The protocol was immunoSEQ multiplex PCR, while the TCRdb copy is restricted to in-frame clones and leaves out a portion. The sample includes about 600,000 clones, approximately 97% seen only once; the top ten take 0.045% to 0.06%. The sequencing sample was made of naive CD4+ T cells sorted from blood. This sample's subset: CD45RA+ positively selected. These receptor sequences come from a woman younger than 45 in good health.

This rearrangement joins TRBV7-6 to TRBJ2-5; the D is unclear. Germline V gene lookup returns CDR1 SGHVS and CDR2 FNYEAQ. The V gene lost 5 bases and the J gene lost 5 bases, with 18 bases spanning the gap. This CDR3 is 15 amino acids long. The CDR3 loop is CASSPLPRRYETQYF. CDR3 in DNA: TGTGCCAGCAGCCCCCTCCCCCGCCGGTACGAGACCCAGTACTTC.

This rearrangement joins TRBV6-1 to TRBJ2-5, with no clear D. CDR1 MNHNS and CDR2 SASEGT come from the germline V gene. V dropped 3 bases and J dropped 4 bases, with 6 bases sitting between them. The CDR3 spans 12 residues. CDR3 DNA: TGTGCCAGCAGTGACGTACGAGAGACCCAGTACTTC. Translated: CASSDVRETQYF.

V gene TRBV2 combines with J gene TRBJ2-3; 8 bases are a match to TRBD2. The V gene's germline CDR1 is SNHLY and CDR2 FYNNEI. The CDR3 loop spans 16 amino acids. V lost 3 bases and J lost 2; bases outside the gene matches: 7. In DNA, the CDR3 is TGTGCCAGCAGTGATGAGACTAGCGACGCCACAGATACGCAGTATTTT. Amino acid sequence: CASSDETSDATDTQYF.

V and J are TRBV19 and TRBJ1-5, with TRBD1 identical over 8 bases. The CDR3 length is 15 residues. The germline V gene has CDR1 LNHDA and CDR2 SQIVND (reference sequence). The ends lost 5 bases at V and 4 bases at J; junction bases unmatched: 7. The CDR3 sequence: CASSDRGSINQPQHF. CDR3 nucleotides: TGTGCCAGTAGTGACAGGGGCTCAATAAATCAGCCCCAGCATTTT.

This rearrangement joins TRBV28 to TRBJ2-5; D perhaps matches TRBD1 (5 bases). Deletions cut 5 bases from V and 5 bases from J, with 18 bases between. The V gene's germline CDR1 is MDHEN and CDR2 SYDVKM. The CDR3 consists of 15 residues. The CDR3: CASSGAGVSWETQYF. CDR3 nucleotide sequence: TGTGCCAGCAGTGGGGCAGGAGTCTCTTGGGAGACCCAGTACTTC.

This chain uses TRBV6-5 with TRBJ2-5; D tentatively fits TRBD1 or TRBD2 (5 bases each). The J call is in doubt because the DNA end fits TRBJ2-7 better. The CDR3 is 12 residues long. Germline loops: CDR1 MNHEY, CDR2 SVGAGI. CDR3 coding DNA: TGTGCCAGCATGGGACGGGACCTCGAGCAGTACTTC. Protein sequence: CASMGRDLEQYF.

V and J are TRBV6-1 and TRBJ1-2; D is unresolved. The CDR3 loop spans 14 amino acids. The ends were cut back, 7 bases at V and 3 bases at J, with 15 bases in the middle. Germline V gene sequence: CDR1 MNHNS, CDR2 SASEGT. The CDR3 loop reads CASTQSGTDYGYTF. CDR3 sequence (DNA): TGTGCCAGCACCCAGAGCGGTACAGACTATGGCTACACCTTC.

The chain joins TRBV21-1 to TRBJ1-5. TRBV21-1 is flagged as a pseudogene. CDR3 length: 15 amino acids. The CDR3 nucleotides are TGTGCCACTCCTGATCGGGACGGAAGAAATCAGCCCCAGCATTTT. Protein sequence: CATPDRDGRNQPQHF.

This clone was found once. The genes are TRBV6-1 and TRBJ2-6, with TRBD1 identical over 8 bases. CDR3 length equals 14 residues. Germline V gives CDR1 MNHNS, CDR2 SASEGT. Losses at the gene ends were 9 bases for V and 2 bases for J; bases not matched to a gene: 3. The CDR3 protein is CASKDRAGANVLTF. CDR3 in DNA: TGTGCCAGTAAGGACAGGGCTGGGGCCAACGTCCTGACTTTC.

J is TRBJ2-6 and V is TRBV28, with no clear D. Trimming cost V 2 bases and J 0 bases, with 8 bases left between them. Germline values: CDR1 MDHEN, CDR2 SYDVKM. The CDR3 is 16 residues long. CDR3 sequence reads: CASSLESLSGANVLTF. The CDR3 DNA sequence: TGTGCCAGCAGTTTAGAATCTCTCTCTGGGGCCAACGTCCTGACTTTC.

The rearrangement joins TRBV28 to TRBJ1-3; D is undetermined. Trimming stripped 2 bases from V and 0 bases from J, with 14 bases between. The germline CDR1 and CDR2 sequences are MDHEN and SYDVKM. The CDR3 has 17 residues. The chain's CDR3 is CASSLGGVWSSGNTIYF. DNA of the CDR3: TGTGCCAGCAGTTTAGGCGGGGTATGGAGCTCTGGAAACACCATATATTTT. Filled out from reference TRBV28 and TRBJ1-3, the complete variable domain reads DVKVTQSSRYLVKRTGEKVFLECVQDMDHENMFWYRQDPGLGLRLIYFSYDVKMKEKGDIPEGYSVSREKKERFSLILESASTNQTSMYLCASSLGGVWSSGNTIYFGEGSWLTVV.

The chain uses TRBV2 and TRBJ2-5; TRBD1 aligns across 9 bases. CDR3 size: 14 residues. Germline CDR1 SNHLY, CDR2 FYNNEI. Trimming took 6 bases from V and 5 from J; bases not matched to a gene: 7. The CDR3 spells CASSAGQGWETQYF. The CDR3 DNA is TGTGCCAGCAGCGCGGGACAGGGATGGGAGACCCAGTACTTC.

This clone came up once. The V call is TRBV28, the J call TRBJ2-2; D is perhaps TRBD1 (6 bases). The V gene's germline CDR1 is MDHEN and CDR2 SYDVKM. V lost 4 bases to trimming and J lost 6 bases, with 9 bases between them. This CDR3 region has 13 residues. The CDR3 here is CASSSGAPGELFF. The CDR3 nucleotides are TGTGCCAGCAGTTCAGGGGCCCCCGGGGAGCTGTTTTTT.

The rearrangement joins TRBV5-1 to TRBJ2-1, with 9 bases that match TRBD2. Germline lookup yields CDR1 SGHRS and CDR2 YFSETQ. Unmatched junction bases numbered 7, after V lost 0 bases and J lost 9 bases. CDR3 size: 15 residues. The CDR3, as DNA: TGCGCCAGCAGCTTGGGACTAGCGGAACCGGTTGAGCAGTTCTTC. Translating it yields CASSLGLAEPVEQFF.

CDR3 coding DNA: TGTGCCAGCAGTTCTAATGCAGGTCAAGAGACCCAGTACTTC. Amino acids: CASSSNAGQETQYF. This sequence joins TRBV28 and TRBJ2-5, with D unclear. Between the trimmed V and J ends, which lost 4 bases and 2 bases, there was a span of 11 bases. CDR1 and CDR2 (germline): MDHEN, SYDVKM. This CDR3 is built from 14 residues.

The V call is TRBV29-1, the J call TRBJ2-5; 7 nucleotides agree with TRBD1. J was trimmed by 11 bases and V by 6 bases; bases with no gene match: 6. In germline, CDR1 is SQVTM, CDR2 ANQGSEA. This CDR3 is 10 amino acids long. For the CDR3, the DNA is TGCAGCGTAGGTGACAGGGCGCAGTACTTC. Translated, it gives CSVGDRAQYF.

For the CDR3, the DNA is TGTGCCAGCAGTTTCTCCTATAATTCACCCCTCCACTTT. Protein: CASSFSYNSPLHF. V and J are TRBV27 and TRBJ1-6, with D unclear. This CDR3 contains 13 residues. The germline V and J ends were trimmed by 3 bases and 0 bases, with 0 bases remaining between them. The germline V gene encodes CDR1 MNHEY and CDR2 SMNVEV (reference sequence).

This chain joins TRBV5-8 and TRBJ2-3, with 10 bases that match TRBD1. J gave up 1 base and V 4 bases, and 6 bases lay outside the gene matches. Germline assignment: CDR1 SGHTS and CDR2 YDEGEE. CDR3 length equals 16 residues. CDR3 coding DNA: TGTGCCAGCAGCCGGGACAGGGGAGAGGGCACAGATACGCAGTATTTT. Residues: CASSRDRGEGTDTQYF.

The J gene is TRBJ2-3, the V gene TRBV4-1, with D perhaps TRBD2 (6 bases). With 0 bases removed from V and 5 bases from J, the gap between germline ends came to 18 bases. This CDR3 is 17 amino acids long. CDR1 is MGHRA and CDR2 is YSYEKL in the germline V gene. The CDR3 DNA is TGCGCCAGCAGCCAAGATCCTCCGGGAGCAGGTAGAGATACGCAGTATTTT. Its protein product is CASSQDPPGAGRDTQYF.

As to this clone: An end of the junction does not agree with germline; a read error may underlie this. The V and J genes are TRBV7-2 and TRBJ2-5; TRBD2 agrees at 11 bases. The CDR3 consists of 12 residues. Germline loops: CDR1 SGHTA, CDR2 FQGNSA. CDR3 nucleotides: TGTGCCAGCAGCCTAGCGGGAGGGACCCAGTACTTC. This codes for CASSLAGGTQYF.